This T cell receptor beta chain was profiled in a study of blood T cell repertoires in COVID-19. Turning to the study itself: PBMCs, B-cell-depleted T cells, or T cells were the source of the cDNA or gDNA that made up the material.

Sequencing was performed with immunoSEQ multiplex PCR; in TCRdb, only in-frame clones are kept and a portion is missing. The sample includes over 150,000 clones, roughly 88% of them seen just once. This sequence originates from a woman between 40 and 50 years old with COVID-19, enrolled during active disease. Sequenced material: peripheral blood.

In DNA, the CDR3 is TGTGCCAGCAGCTTAGCCCTGACAGGGTATGTGGAAAAACTGTTTTTT. Its protein is CASSLALTGYVEKLFF. The V and J genes are TRBV7-6 and TRBJ1-4; 7 bases agree with TRBD1. The V gene end was trimmed by 0 bases and the J gene end by 8 bases; junction bases not matched to a gene: 9. CDR3 length: 16 amino acids. The germline gives CDR1 SGHVS, CDR2 FNYEAQ.